This T cell receptor beta chain was captured in a study of cytomegalovirus exposure and HLA in healthy donors. Points from the study as a whole: The presence/absence work took it that sequencing depth was about the same across donors. It was in a later analysis that TCR association rates were seen to vary by HLA locus, highest for DRB1 and lowest for HLA-C. Common viral pathogens were later found to be apparently linked to several of the most significant clusters.

PCR amplification relied on 60 Vbeta primers (plus 13 Jbeta primers). Using immunoSEQ multiplex PCR, the repertoire was profiled, and TCRdb retains in-frame clones only, with some absent. The repertoire holds around 100,000 clones, with about three fifths as singletons. As to this clone: The target antigen is unknown.

Germline CDR1 is MNHNS and CDR2 is SASEGT. The CDR3 loop spans 14 amino acids. The source of this sequence is a human donor in good health. This chain links TRBV6-1 with TRBJ2-5, with a weak D call TRBD1 (6 bases). The J call is in doubt because the DNA end fits TRBJ2-7 better. The sequenced material came from PBMCs. The CDR3 sequence is CASSDLGASSEQYF. CDR3 in DNA: TGTGCCAGCAGTGATTTGGGGGCGTCAAGCGAGCAGTACTTC.